What follows is one T cell receptor beta chain and its context. The antigen remains unidentified. Gene names and germline match the mouse. The CDR3 extends 1 residue past the end of the read, so its final part is completed from the germline J gene. Trimming removed 6 bases at V and 0 bases at J, with 7 bases between. CDR3 length: 12 residues. Germline-derived CDR1 and CDR2 are GFQATS and STVNSAI. This sample is part of a study of tissue T cells after allogeneic stem cell transplantation. Findings and caveats of the study: Anatomically similar tissues had similar TCR repertoires within each patient. Tissue-detected TCR repertoire was only partly captured by blood and spleen T cells. Some tissue clones might be persisting host cells; their alloreactivity or antigen specificity was not determined.

This table comes from immunoSEQ multiplex PCR, and its TCRdb copy is limited to in-frame clones, with some not included. The data show about 48,000 clones, about 73% seen once. Material for sequencing was sorted cells pooled from one or two spleens. The chain employs TRBV20 and TRBJ2-4, with D unclear. The origin of this receptor is a pool of C57BL/6 mice in good health. The CDR3 sequence: CGARSSQNTLYF. Partial CDR3 DNA: TGTGGTGCCAGGTCTAGTCAAAACACCTTGTAC.